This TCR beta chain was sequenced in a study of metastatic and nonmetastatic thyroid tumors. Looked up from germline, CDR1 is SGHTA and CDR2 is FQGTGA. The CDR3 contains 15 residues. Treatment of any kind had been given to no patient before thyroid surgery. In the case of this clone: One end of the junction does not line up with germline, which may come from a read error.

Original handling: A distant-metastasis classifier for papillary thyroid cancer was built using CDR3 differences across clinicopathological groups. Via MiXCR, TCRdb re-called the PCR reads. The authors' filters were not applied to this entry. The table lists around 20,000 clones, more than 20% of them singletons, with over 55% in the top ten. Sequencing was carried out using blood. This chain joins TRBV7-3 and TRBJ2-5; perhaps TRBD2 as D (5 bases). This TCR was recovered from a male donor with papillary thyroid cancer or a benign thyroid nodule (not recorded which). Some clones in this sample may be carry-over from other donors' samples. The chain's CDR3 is CASSFDVGLVETQYF. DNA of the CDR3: TGTGCCAGCAGCTTTGACGTAGGACTCGTCGAGACCCAGTATTTC.